The entry below gives a single T cell receptor (beta chain) sequence along with its context. Antigen: not known. Sequenced by immunoSEQ multiplex PCR; TCRdb stores in-frame clones only, minus some. The repertoire consists of over 25,000 clones, with approximately 88% occurring once and the leading ten covering 45% to 65%. Germline V gives CDR1 MNHNS, CDR2 SASEGT. The CDR3 is 15 amino acids. Trimming left V 7 bases short and J 0 bases short, with 13 bases between. These data originate in a study of OX40 agonist ivuxolimab in advanced cancers. Whole-study findings and limits: On average, CD8+ T cells showed a greater number of expanded clones than CD4+. Low normalized clonal expansion also occurred in some nonresponding patients.

This sequence joins TRBV6-1 and TRBJ1-5; D remains ambiguous. The receptor was isolated from an adult with an advanced solid tumor such as melanoma, head and neck, liver or kidney cancer. The sequencing here drew on CD4+ or CD8+ T cells sorted from blood, taken in a trial of the OX40 agonist ivuxolimab. CDR3 protein: CASIPDGYSNQPQHF. CDR3 nucleotide sequence: TGTGCCAGCATACCCGATGGATATAGCAATCAGCCCCAGCATTTT.